Reported below is one T cell receptor (beta chain). This clonotype appeared a few times. Its antigen remains unidentified. Base qualities are missing; no much larger clone stands one base away. These data belong to a study of T cells after yellow fever vaccination (dated by TCRdb to about 2019). Concerning the study at large: The SMART-Seq v4 Ultra Low Input RNA kit was used to prepare libraries from fractions with low cell numbers. Two healthy male donors, one aged 18 to 29 and one aged 30 to 40 years, made up the cohort. Bulk PBMC replicates and cell subsets were isolated from blood drawn at multiple timepoints before and after both primary and secondary immunization. To follow T-cell clones before and after both primary and booster YFV17D yellow fever vaccination, bulk TCR alpha and beta repertoires underwent longitudinal sequencing.

CDR1 is given as DFQATT and CDR2 as SNEGSKA, both from the germline V gene (reference sequence). Including cysteine and phenylalanine, the CDR3 has 12 amino acids. Only CDR3 DNA is held: 36 bases, read in frame from base 1. At the junction V is shortened by 4 bases and J by 4 bases, with 7 bases in between. Results and caveats for the whole study, not just this receptor: Compared with the primary T-cell response, the secondary T-cell response was weaker but faster, peaking on day 5 rather than day 15. Computational filtering was required because FACS-sorted repertoires could contain abundant contaminating clonotypes from the bulk population. Only a couple of donors were included in the study, so the extent to which the findings can be generalized is limited. A small fraction of clonotypes showed up in both the CD4 and CD8 compartments, probably as a result of convergent recombination. Most clones expanded after primary vaccination (almost 97% of CD4 and approximately 90% of CD8) were re-detected after the booster, suggesting that broad memory maintenance occurred.

The treatment or condition label, as the study defines it: live attenuated yellow fever vaccine strain. At every blood-draw timepoint, two biological replicates of bulk PBMCs were collected. PBMCs were isolated from peripheral blood using a standard Ficoll-Paque protocol. TriZol was used to extract RNA from bulk PBMCs, CD4 and CD8 fractions, and dextramer-positive and dextramer-negative fractions. TCR cDNA was synthesized by 5'RACE template switching, through which a universal primer site and unique molecular identifiers were introduced. Priming of cDNA synthesis was performed from both the TCR alpha and TCR beta constant segments. Libraries were amplified in two PCR steps, with sample barcodes and sequencing adapters added in the second step. Sequencing of libraries was done on Illumina HiSeq 2500 (2x100 bp) or NovaSeq (2x150 bp). The study's processing was this. MIGEC handled demultiplexing of reads and collapsing into UMI consensus sequences, while MiXCR performed V(D)J alignment. Vaccine-responding clonotypes were defined with edgeR using replicate PBMC samples, requiring FDR below 0.01 and a log2 fold change above 5 up to day 15. CD4 or CD8 identity was assigned to each bulk clonotype according to whether the clonotype was present at higher abundance in the sequenced CD4 repertoire or the sequenced CD8 repertoire. Using fastp at Q25 and MiXCR, TCRdb reprocessed the public reads and kept productive beta chains. Entries are consolidated by CDR3 protein sequence, retaining the most common genes and DNA. The V and J calls were not made by the authors but by TCRdb's processing. Recorded for this sample are approximately 600,000 distinct CDR3 sequences; 9% to 15% of them occurred a single time. The ten largest clones capture around 14% of the sample.

This sequence originates from a man aged 30 to 39 who received the YFV17D yellow fever vaccine. Specimen: PBMCs, collected on the day of the yellow fever booster vaccination. This chain is built from TRBV20-1 and TRBJ2-2, with no reliable assignment of the D segment. CDR3 reads: CSAIRTTGELFF. The nucleotides are TGCAGTGCTATCAGGACCACCGGGGAGCTGTTTTTT.